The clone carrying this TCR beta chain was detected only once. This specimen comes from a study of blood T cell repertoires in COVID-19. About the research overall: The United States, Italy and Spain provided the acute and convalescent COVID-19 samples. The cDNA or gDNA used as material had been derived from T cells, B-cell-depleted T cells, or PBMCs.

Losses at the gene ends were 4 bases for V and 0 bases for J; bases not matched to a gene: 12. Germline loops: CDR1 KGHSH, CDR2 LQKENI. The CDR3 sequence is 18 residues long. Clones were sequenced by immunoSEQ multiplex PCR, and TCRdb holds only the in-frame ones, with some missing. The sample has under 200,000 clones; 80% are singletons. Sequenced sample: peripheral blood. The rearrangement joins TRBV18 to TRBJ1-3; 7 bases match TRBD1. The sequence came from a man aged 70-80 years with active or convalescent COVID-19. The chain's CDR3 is CASSLQVFEGASGNTIYF. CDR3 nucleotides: TGTGCCAGCTCACTCCAGGTCTTCGAGGGGGCCTCTGGAAACACCATATATTTT.